This entry describes one T cell receptor beta chain. This sample is part of a study of blood T cell repertoires in COVID-19. Assay: immunoSEQ multiplex PCR; the TCRdb copy retains only in-frame clones and omits some. This sample has about 420,000 clones, with approximately 90% found just once. Per germline, CDR1 LGHDT and CDR2 YNNKEL (reference sequence). The CDR3 spans 15 residues. V lost 1 base, J lost 7 bases, and 11 bases lay in between. Sequenced sample: peripheral blood. The chain uses TRBV3-1 (or the pseudogene TRBV3-2) and TRBJ1-6; D gene unclear. This receptor was taken from a man between 18 and 29 years old with COVID-19, enrolled during active disease. The CDR3 protein is CASSQALASNSPLHF. The CDR3, as DNA: TGTGCCAGCAGCCAAGCTTTAGCTTCCAATTCACCCCTCCACTTT.